These 27 T cell receptor beta chains originate from one sample sequenced in a study of tumor-infiltrating lymphocytes in primary liver carcinoma. The roughly 20-34 mg bulk tissue piece was not sorted before simultaneous RNA and DNA extraction. Researchers generated TCR beta cDNA from approximately 0.55 ug of total RNA, relying on a constant-region primer. ARM-PCR was slightly modified, and three nested multiplex PCR rounds with it gave rise to the TCR beta libraries. The opening two PCR rounds, around 10 cycles each, paired TRBV1-TRBV30 forward primers with a C-beta reverse primer. One entry per CDR3 protein, called by TCRdb with MiXCR from the multiplex PCR reads. The sample has about 120,000 distinct CDR3 sequences, roughly 75% seen once. The specimen was tumor-adjacent normal liver tissue. These receptors all stem from a woman aged 55-69 years with primary liver carcinoma and hepatitis B virus infection.

Regarding this clonotype: This could be a read error, since a much larger clone is one nucleotide away. This chain uses TRBV5-4 with TRBJ2-3; D not resolved. The CDR3 totals 12 residues. CDR1 is SGHNT, CDR2 YYREEE, per germline (reference sequence). The DNA for the CDR3 is TGTGTCAGCAGTACGTCAACAGATACGCAGTATTTT. It codes for CVSSTSTDTQYF.

As for this clonotype: A much larger clonotype is one base distant, so this may be a read error. The chain employs TRBV7-8 and TRBJ2-1, with TRBD2 identical over 7 bases. Trimming took 7 bases from V and 2 from J; bases not matched to a gene: 5. The germline gives CDR1 SGHVS, CDR2 FQNEAQ. The length of the CDR3 is 14 residues. The CDR3 DNA follows: TGTGCCAGCATGGGCGGGAGCACCTACAATGAGCAGTTCTTC. Protein sequence: CASMGGSTYNEQFF.

V and J are TRBV29-1 and TRBJ2-5; 9 bases agree with TRBD1. The CDR3 contains 15 residues. The J segment lost 7 bases and the V segment lost 4 bases, leaving 13 bases of the junction unmatched. Looked up from germline, CDR1 is SQVTM and CDR2 is ANQGSEA. The DNA for the CDR3 is TGCAGCGTTGGTCCTGGGGGACAGGGTCTAGGGACCCAGTACTTC. Amino acid sequence: CSVGPGGQGLGTQYF.

To note about this clonotype: One end of the junction does not line up with germline, which may come from a read error. CDR3 in DNA: TGTGTCAGCTCACCCTCCGGCAGTAACTATGGCTACACCTTC. It translates to CVSSPSGSNYGYTF. This chain uses TRBV18 with TRBJ1-2; D ambiguous. CDR1 and CDR2 (germline): KGHSH, LQKENI. The CDR3 extends over 14 amino acids. The whole variable domain, remainder taken from reference TRBV18 and TRBJ1-2, is NAGVMQNPRHLVRRRGQEARLRCSPMKGHSHVYWYRQLPEEGLKFMVYLQKENIIDESGMPKERFSAEFPKEGPSILRIQQVVRGDSAAYFCVSSPSGSNYGYTFGSGTRLTVV.

This clonotype has a count of ten or more. The chain joins TRBV12-3 or TRBV12-4 to TRBJ2-1; 9 nucleotides line up with TRBD1. This CDR3 is 20 amino acids long. The V segment lost 6 bases and the J segment 0 bases; nucleotides outside the gene matches: 18. CDR3 amino acids: CASSPPPGQGGRSSYNEQFF. Here the CDR3 DNA reads TGTGCCAGCAGCCCTCCCCCGGGACAGGGAGGGCGAAGCTCCTACAATGAGCAGTTCTTC.

As for this clonotype: One end of the junction does not line up with germline, which may come from a read error. This chain links TRBV5-1 with TRBJ2-3; 12 nucleotides line up with TRBD2. Germline V gene sequence: CDR1 SGHRS, CDR2 YFSETQ. The CDR3 runs to 16 residues. CDR3 loop: CSSSPATSGGTDTQYF. The CDR3 nucleotides read TGCTCCAGCAGCCCGGCGACTAGCGGGGGCACAGATACGCAGTATTTC.

On this clonotype: In this CDR3 the conserved last residue, phenylalanine or tryptophan, is missing, so a read error is likely. This rearrangement joins TRBV6-5 to TRBJ2-2; unclear D gene. Deletions cut 6 bases from V and 3 bases from J, with 14 bases between. Germline V gene sequence: CDR1 MNHEY, CDR2 SVGAGI. The CDR3 has 15 amino acids. CDR3 sequence (DNA): TGTGCCAGCAGGGATGGGAATCGGGACACCGGGGAGCTGTTTTAT. Encoded protein: CASRDGNRDTGELFY.

This clonotype was seen once. Germline is not matched at one junction end, which may reflect a read error. The chain couples TRBV6-5 to TRBJ2-1; 10 bases fit TRBD1. Germline V gene sequence: CDR1 MNHEY, CDR2 SVGAGI. This CDR3 is 20 amino acids long. The chain's CDR3 is CASSYSTRSVTGGSYNEQFF. The CDR3 bases are TGTGCCAGCAGTTACTCGACACGTTCCGTGACAGGGGGCTCCTACAATGAGCAATTCTTC.

This clonotype has only a few counts. Germline and junction disagree at one end, which may indicate a read error. CDR3 in amino acids: CASSLGTGYTDTRYF. The DNA for the CDR3 is TGTGCCAGCAGTCTCGGGACAGGATACACAGATACGCGGTATTTT. V and J are TRBV12-3 or TRBV12-4 and TRBJ2-3; 8 nucleotides agree with TRBD1. The CDR3 covers 15 residues.

The chain is built from TRBV10-3 and TRBJ1-1, with a possible D match to TRBD1 (5 bases). CDR1 ENHRY and CDR2 SYGVKD come from the germline V gene. With 2 bases removed from V and 1 base from J, the gap between germline ends came to 8 bases. CDR3 length: 14 residues. The CDR3 is CAISEPGGNTEAFF. In DNA, the CDR3 is TGTGCCATCAGTGAGCCGGGGGGGAACACTGAAGCTTTCTTT.

As for this clonotype: No conserved phenylalanine or tryptophan ends this CDR3, so it is likely a read error. The J gene is TRBJ2-7, the V gene TRBV6-2 or TRBV6-3, with TRBD2 identical over 7 bases. After removal of 2 bases from V and 4 bases from J, the junction contained 5 bases not matched to a gene. This CDR3 is 14 amino acids long. Germline V gene data show CDR1 as MNHEY and CDR2 as SVGEGT. CDR3: CASSYPGLTYEQYS. DNA for the CDR3: TGTGCCAGCAGTTACCCGGGACTAACTTACGAGCAGTACTCC.

This clonotype was seen more than once but under ten times. The V call is TRBV28, the J call TRBJ2-1; 12 positions match TRBD2. The germline CDR1 and CDR2 sequences are MDHEN and SYDVKM. The CDR3 has 17 residues. V trimming: 10 bases; J trimming: 8 bases; junction bases outside the gene matches: 18. The CDR3 region is CATQTGMTSGRSYEQFF. The CDR3 DNA is TGTGCCACCCAGACAGGGATGACTAGCGGGAGAAGTTATGAGCAGTTCTTC.

The rearrangement joins TRBV5-1 to TRBJ2-3; TRBD2 aligns across 9 bases. Per the germline V gene, CDR1 is SGHRS and CDR2 is YFSETQ. The J segment lost 6 bases and the V segment lost 4 bases, leaving 12 bases of the junction unmatched. CDR3 size: 16 residues. CDR3 bases: TGCGCCAGCAGCCCGATTTTAGCGGGAGAAGGGGATACGCAGTATTTT. Amino acids: CASSPILAGEGDTQYF.

As concerns this clonotype: The CDR3 does not end in the conserved phenylalanine or tryptophan, so this is likely a read error. The chain combines TRBV11-2 with TRBJ2-5, with D perhaps TRBD1 (6 bases). The CDR3 runs 14 residues. Germline values: CDR1 SGHAT, CDR2 FQNNGV. CDR3 residues: CASSLITGPESQYL. DNA for the CDR3: TGTGCCAGCAGCTTAATCACAGGGCCTGAGAGCCAGTACCTC.

The rearrangement links TRBV6-5 to TRBJ2-1; weak D call: TRBD2 (5 bases). Trimming removed 6 bases from V and 6 bases from J, with 21 bases in between. Germline CDR1 reads MNHEY; CDR2 reads SVGAGI. The CDR3 extends over 16 amino acids. The CDR3: CASRYEAEPSFNEQFF. DNA of the CDR3: TGTGCCAGCAGGTACGAAGCGGAACCAAGCTTCAATGAGCAGTTCTTC.

Note on this clonotype: Since no conserved phenylalanine or tryptophan closes the CDR3, a read error is the likely cause. Because the CDR3's place on the DNA is in doubt, the DNA is left out and the CDR3 is given as listed by TCRdb. V usage is TRBV29-1 and J usage is TRBJ2-1; TRBD2 was called by the table and not checked on the DNA. The CDR3 has 16 residues if both end residues are counted. Looked up from germline, CDR1 is SQVTM and CDR2 is ANQGSEA. CDR3 sequence reads: CSVVKLAGASVNEQIL.

The V call is TRBV7-9, the J call TRBJ1-1; D remains ambiguous. CDR3 length: 18 residues. Trimming removed 1 base at V and 0 bases at J, with 18 bases between. Germline assignment: CDR1 SEHNR and CDR2 FQNEAQ (reference sequence). CDR3 amino acids: CASSLGGEVKWMNTEAFF. CDR3 nucleotides: TGTGCCAGCAGCTTAGGGGGAGAGGTTAAGTGGATGAACACTGAAGCTTTCTTT. The full variable domain, rest sourced from reference TRBV7-9 and TRBJ1-1, is DTGVSQNPRHKITKRGQNVTFRCDPISEHNRLYWYRQTLGQGPEFLTYFQNEAQLEKSRLLSDRFSAERPKGSFSTLEIQRTEQGDSAMYLCASSLGGEVKWMNTEAFFGQGTRLTVV.

This clonotype was found many times. The chain joins TRBV30 to TRBJ1-2; 10 nucleotides line up with TRBD1. This CDR3 has 14 amino acids. CDR1 GTSNPN and CDR2 SVGIG come from the germline V gene (reference sequence). The ends lost 2 bases at V and 8 bases at J; junction bases unmatched: 8. The CDR3 is CAWSRTGGSVGYTF. The CDR3 DNA follows: TGTGCCTGGAGTCGGACAGGGGGGTCAGTAGGCTACACCTTC.

The CDR3 DNA follows: TGCGCCAGCAGCCCCACGAGGTATAGCAATCAGCCCCAGCATTTT. Its translation is CASSPTRYSNQPQHF. J is TRBJ1-5 and V is TRBV4-1, with no clear D. Per the germline V gene, CDR1 is MGHRA and CDR2 is YSYEKL. The length of the CDR3 is 15 residues. The V end lost 4 bases, the J end lost 0 bases, and 10 bases lay between the germline ends.

With respect to this clonotype: This may be a read error: a much more frequent sequence differs by one nucleotide. The rearrangement links TRBV30 to TRBJ2-3, with no clear D. V was trimmed by 5 bases and J by 6 bases, leaving 12 bases between them. The CDR3 totals 12 residues. Germline V gene lookup returns CDR1 GTSNPN and CDR2 SVGIG (reference sequence). The CDR3 DNA reads as TGTGCCTGGTGTAGGCTTTTGGATACGCAGTATTTT. Amino acid sequence: CAWCRLLDTQYF.

Note on this clonotype: A read error is possible here, since a much larger clone lies one base away. V and J are TRBV28 and TRBJ2-5, with D hard to call. Germline CDR1 reads MDHEN; CDR2 reads SYDVKM. CDR3 length equals 13 residues. The V and J ends lost 5 bases and 5 bases respectively, with 12 bases between them. The CDR3 coding sequence is TGTGCCAGCAGTCCCTCCGATGTGGAGACCCAGTACTTC. Translating gives CASSPSDVETQYF.

By sample share, this clonotype is medium-sized. This rearrangement joins TRBV11-1 to TRBJ2-3; 10 nucleotides line up with TRBD1. Looked up from germline, CDR1 is SGHAT and CDR2 is FQDESV (reference sequence). Trimming removed 6 bases from V and 7 bases from J; junction bases left unmatched: 10. The CDR3 sequence is 15 residues long. The CDR3 reads CASRTDRGPRYTQYF. The CDR3 DNA sequence: TGTGCCAGCAGGACCGACAGGGGGCCACGATATACGCAGTATTTT.

This chain connects TRBV6-1 to TRBJ2-2; D remains ambiguous. Germline CDR1 reads MNHNS; CDR2 reads SASEGT. The CDR3 covers 17 residues. With 2 bases removed from V and 0 bases from J, the gap between germline ends came to 13 bases. The CDR3 spells CASSEYPRSANTGELFF. The CDR3 DNA reads TGTGCCAGCAGTGAATACCCAAGGAGCGCGAACACCGGGGAGCTGTTTTTT.

For this clonotype: This sequence may be a read error, since a much larger clone differs from it by one base. The chain combines TRBV5-1 with TRBJ2-3, with D perhaps TRBD2 (6 bases). The CDR3 is 16 amino acids. Germline V gives CDR1 SGHRS, CDR2 YFSETQ. The DNA of the CDR3 is TGCGCCAGCAGCTTGGATCTAACGGGAGCAACAGATACGCGGTATTTT. This sequence encodes CASSLDLTGATDTRYF.

Ten or more counts support this clonotype. The chain links TRBV29-1 to TRBJ1-2; 10 nucleotides agree with TRBD1. V gave up 8 bases and J gave up 7 bases; unmatched junction bases: 7. CDR1 is SQVTM and CDR2 is ANQGSEA in the germline V gene. The CDR3 length is 12 residues. The chain's CDR3 is CSTETGGSGYTF. For the CDR3, the DNA is TGCAGCACCGAGACAGGGGGCTCTGGCTACACCTTC.

This clonotype was counted ten times or more. V usage is TRBV14 and J usage is TRBJ1-5, with D possibly TRBD1 on 6 matching bases. Germline CDR1 reads SGHDN; CDR2 reads FVKESK. Trimming removed 8 bases from V and 4 bases from J, with 15 bases in between. This CDR3 region has 14 residues. The CDR3 region is CASDRWRGNQPQHF. CDR3 bases: TGTGCCAGCGACAGGTGGAGGGGGAATCAGCCCCAGCATTTT.

This clonotype was observed a few times. An end of the junction differs from the germline gene, which may be a read error. This chain links TRBV11-2 with TRBJ2-2, with a tentative D call TRBD2 (5 bases). The CDR3 length is 16 residues. Looked up from germline, CDR1 is SGHAT and CDR2 is FQNNGV. The CDR3 DNA sequence: TGTGCCAGCAGTGACGGACGCAACACGAACACCTGGGAGCTGCTTTTT. It yields the protein CASSDGRNTNTWELLF.